These 10 T cell receptor beta chains originate from one sample sequenced in a study of blood T cell repertoires in COVID-19. TCRdb's table, derived via immunoSEQ multiplex PCR, lists solely in-frame clones and lacks some. The sample has 70,000 or so clones, 82% seen once. Input material: peripheral blood. The receptors here all came from a human donor in a cohort sampled during active COVID-19.

With respect to this clone: Other DNA sequences in this specimen translate into the identical CDR3. The rearrangement uses TRBV19 and TRBJ1-2; 9 bases map to TRBD1. The germline gives CDR1 LNHDA, CDR2 SQIVND (reference sequence). The CDR3 spans 15 residues. After removal of 3 bases from V and 4 bases from J, the junction contained 6 bases not matched to a gene. The CDR3 loop reads CASSILDRGGYGYTF. The CDR3 coding sequence is TGTGCCAGTAGTATTCTGGACAGGGGAGGCTATGGCTACACCTTC.

This clone was recorded only once. The chain combines TRBV23-1 with TRBJ1-1; weak D call: TRBD1 (6 bases). TRBV23-1 is marked as an open reading frame, function uncertain. Trimming pared 4 bases from V and 4 bases from J, leaving 16 bases between. This CDR3 is 15 amino acids long. This chain's CDR3 is CASSRTAARTTEAFF. In nucleotides, the CDR3 is TGCGCCAGCAGTCGGACAGCAGCAAGGACCACTGAAGCTTTCTTT.

CDR3 DNA sequence: TGTGCCAGTAGGGGTTATGGACAGGGGAATTTTGGAGCTTTCTTT. Its translation: CASRGYGQGNFGAFF. The chain recombines TRBV19 with TRBJ1-1; 9 nucleotides match TRBD1. The ends lost 6 bases at V and 10 bases at J; junction bases unmatched: 15. The CDR3 contains 15 residues. Germline-derived CDR1 and CDR2 are LNHDA and SQIVND (reference sequence).

The chain carries TRBV29-1 and TRBJ2-7; 11 bases line up with TRBD2. The V gene end was trimmed by 7 bases and the J gene end by 0 bases; junction bases not matched to a gene: 11. The CDR3 contains 16 residues. Germline assignment: CDR1 SQVTM and CDR2 ANQGSEA. CDR3 sequence reads: CSASGGTSGRSYEQYF. CDR3 DNA sequence: TGCAGCGCAAGTGGAGGGACTAGCGGACGCTCCTACGAGCAGTACTTC.

The chain links TRBV6-6 to TRBJ2-7; D possibly corresponds to TRBD1 (5 bases). V was clipped by 0 bases and J by 5 bases, with 17 bases between them. Per germline, CDR1 MNHNY and CDR2 SVGAGI (reference sequence). The length of the CDR3 is 16 residues. The CDR3 spells CASSYSMGQWGNEQYF. DNA for the CDR3: TGTGCCAGCAGTTACTCGATGGGGCAGTGGGGAAACGAGCAGTACTTC.

The sample holds one count of this clone. The chain recombines TRBV4-3 with TRBJ1-1; 9 bases agree with TRBD1. The CDR3 runs to 15 residues. CDR1 is LGHNA, CDR2 YSLEER, per germline. The J segment lost 5 bases and the V segment lost 3 bases, leaving 7 bases of the junction unmatched. As DNA, the CDR3 is TGCGCCAGCAGCCATGCTTACAGGGGGCGAACTGAAGCTTTCTTT. Its protein is CASSHAYRGRTEAFF.

The chain is built from TRBV5-4 and TRBJ1-2; 9 bases align to TRBD1. The germline V gene encodes CDR1 SGHNT and CDR2 YYREEE (reference sequence). The CDR3 runs to 15 residues. V was clipped by 4 bases and J by 3 bases; unmatched bases: 7. For the CDR3, the DNA is TGTGCCAGCAGCGGAGGGGACAGGGCTTACTATGGCTACACCTTC. Its protein is CASSGGDRAYYGYTF.

This clone was seen only once. The chain combines TRBV19 with TRBJ2-2; 9 bases line up with TRBD2. The CDR3 length is 16 residues. The V and J ends lost 1 base and 3 bases, in that order; junction bases with no gene match: 3. Germline V gene data show CDR1 as LNHDA and CDR2 as SQIVND (reference sequence). The CDR3 spells CASSIVAGAYTGELFF. The CDR3 DNA is TGTGCCAGTAGTATAGTAGCGGGGGCCTACACCGGGGAGCTGTTTTTT.

V gene TRBV6-1 combines with J gene TRBJ2-7; 8 bases match TRBD2. CDR1 is MNHNS, CDR2 SASEGT, per germline. V gave up 3 bases and J gave up 0 bases; unmatched junction bases: 7. The CDR3 contains 16 residues. CDR3 coding DNA: TGTGCCAGCAGTGACAGCGGGGGAGGCTACTCCTACGAGCAGTACTTC. The encoded protein is CASSDSGGGYSYEQYF.

The rearrangement joins TRBV7-9 to TRBJ2-5; 7 positions agree with TRBD1. Trimming removed 1 base from V and 3 bases from J; junction bases left unmatched: 2. The CDR3 sequence is 14 residues long. CDR1 SEHNR and CDR2 FQNEAQ come from the germline V gene (reference sequence). The CDR3 loop reads CASSLGQGEETQYF. The CDR3 nucleotides are TGTGCCAGCAGCTTAGGTCAGGGGGAAGAGACCCAGTACTTC.